This is a list of T cell receptor beta chains from one sample in a study of cytomegalovirus exposure and HLA in healthy donors. Profiling relied on immunoSEQ multiplex PCR, and the TCRdb table lists in-frame clones only, not all of them. The sample lists some 150,000 clones, about 74% occurring once. The sample was PBMCs. Receptors were obtained from a man younger than 30 in good health and CMV-seropositive. Each CDR3 is given with its conserved first and last residue. The order of the fields is V gene, clone size, CDR3 protein. Only some rows state a clone size, as once, few, many or a class for expanded clones.

TRBV29-1 | few | CSVDRGVGETQYF
TRBV7-2 | . | CASSLTGNSAYEQYF
TRBV7-2 | . | CASSLVQGDYEQYF
TRBV9 | . | CASSSPTGRLTEAFF
TRBV19 | once | CASSIDEASGSYEQYF
TRBV28 | . | CASSRGQGYTF
TRBV29-1 | . | CSVLQGEIGYTF
TRBV7-7 | . | CASSHTGETQYF
TRBV6-4 | . | CASSLLAETSYNEQFF
TRBV28 | . | CASSFVPGLQETQYF
TRBV5-1 | few | CASSLGVRASGAYEQYF
TRBV28 | . | CASSPWTGYEQYF
TRBV2 | . | CASKQGASSQPQHF
TRBV5-4 | . | CASSPRGANYGYTF
TRBV7-2 | . | CASSLKQGNSPLHF
TRBV10-3 | few | CAISELGHSGNTIYF
TRBV11-1 | few | CASSLDDGWNTEAFF
TRBV7-2 | once | CASSLALDSAGPGGITGELFF